A selection of T cell receptor beta chains follows, all from one sample in a study of cytomegalovirus exposure and HLA in healthy donors. Generated by immunoSEQ multiplex PCR, the TCRdb table keeps only in-frame clones and is missing some. The table records about 110,000 clones, around four fifths of them present only once. Input material: PBMCs. These receptor sequences come from a woman between 35 and 50 years old in good health and CMV-seropositive. Both conserved end residues are trimmed from each CDR3. The order of the fields is J gene, V gene, CDR3 protein.

J: TRBJ1-1
V: TRBV2
CDR3: ASSERRSMNTEAF

J: TRBJ1-1
V: TRBV20-1
CDR3: SARYRGEAF

J: TRBJ1-1
V: TRBV7-9
CDR3: ASSLSVGTEAF

J: TRBJ1-2
V: TRBV19
CDR3: ASSISNRANYGYT

J: TRBJ2-1
V: TRBV2
CDR3: ASRLHFLRADNEQF

J: TRBJ2-7
V: TRBV7-9
CDR3: SSSLVGGRASYEQY

J: TRBJ2-5
V: TRBV27
CDR3: ASRAGGQWGETQY

J: TRBJ1-2
V: TRBV5-1
CDR3: ASSSDSPVYGYT

J: TRBJ2-7
V: TRBV7-9
CDR3: ASSHPIRTGPYEQY

J: TRBJ2-5
V: TRBV11-3
CDR3: ASPPPGRLQEGETQY

J: TRBJ1-1
V: TRBV10-2
CDR3: ASSVQGNTEAF

J: TRBJ1-1
V: TRBV6-5
CDR3: ASSQRQGPNTEAF

J: TRBJ2-1
V: TRBV10-3
CDR3: AISGRREGSEQF

J: TRBJ2-2
V: TRBV19
CDR3: ASSIQVTGELF

J: TRBJ1-1
V: TRBV6-6
CDR3: ASSYSPGLNTEAF

J: TRBJ1-5
V: TRBV7-2
CDR3: ASSLEAGGQPQH

J: TRBJ1-6
V: TRBV2
CDR3: ASREDSFNSPLH

J: TRBJ1-5
V: TRBV28
CDR3: ASSLGERNSNQPQH

J: TRBJ2-2
V: TRBV18
CDR3: ASSPRAGLMSTGELF